Described below is a single TCR beta chain sequence and its context. Under the authors' procedure: Quantification of nucleated cells was approximated via reference gene primer amplification. Sequencing used immunoSEQ multiplex PCR; TCRdb keeps in-frame clones, though not all of them. Clone size and V and J calls were adopted from that table, with D and trimming inferred from the DNA. The sample lists tens of thousands of clones; roughly 72% were seen once. This entry is derived from a study of blood T cell repertoires in COVID-19. On the study more broadly: PBMCs, B-cell-depleted T cells, or T cells provided the cDNA or gDNA that made up the material.

This CDR3 comprises 13 residues. CDR1 and CDR2 (germline): LGHDT, YNNKEL (reference sequence). V lost 2 bases to trimming and J lost 6 bases, with 10 bases between them. This sequence originates from a woman aged 45-60 years with active or convalescent COVID-19. The gene calls are TRBV3-1 (or the pseudogene TRBV3-2) and TRBJ1-1; D unresolved. What was sequenced was peripheral blood. CDR3 DNA: TGTGCCAGCAGCCAAAACCGGGAGGCTGAAGCTTTCTTT. Its translation is CASSQNREAEAFF.